Sequencing of this T cell receptor beta chain was carried out in a study of cytomegalovirus exposure and HLA in healthy donors. Use of 60 Vbeta and 13 Jbeta primers characterized the PCR. The assay was immunoSEQ multiplex PCR, and TCRdb's table has in-frame clones only and misses some. The data show about 90,000 clones, roughly 58% seen once. V gave up 10 bases and J gave up 3 bases, with 15 bases separating them. The V gene's germline CDR1 is MNHNS and CDR2 SASEGT. The CDR3 has 13 residues. Sequenced sample: PBMCs. This receptor was obtained from a woman aged 25 to 39 in good health and CMV-seropositive. V is TRBV6-1 and J is TRBJ1-1; no reliable D call. The CDR3 coding sequence is TGTGCCACTCGGTTGGAGTGGGACACTGAAGCTTTCTTT. Encoded protein: CATRLEWDTEAFF.